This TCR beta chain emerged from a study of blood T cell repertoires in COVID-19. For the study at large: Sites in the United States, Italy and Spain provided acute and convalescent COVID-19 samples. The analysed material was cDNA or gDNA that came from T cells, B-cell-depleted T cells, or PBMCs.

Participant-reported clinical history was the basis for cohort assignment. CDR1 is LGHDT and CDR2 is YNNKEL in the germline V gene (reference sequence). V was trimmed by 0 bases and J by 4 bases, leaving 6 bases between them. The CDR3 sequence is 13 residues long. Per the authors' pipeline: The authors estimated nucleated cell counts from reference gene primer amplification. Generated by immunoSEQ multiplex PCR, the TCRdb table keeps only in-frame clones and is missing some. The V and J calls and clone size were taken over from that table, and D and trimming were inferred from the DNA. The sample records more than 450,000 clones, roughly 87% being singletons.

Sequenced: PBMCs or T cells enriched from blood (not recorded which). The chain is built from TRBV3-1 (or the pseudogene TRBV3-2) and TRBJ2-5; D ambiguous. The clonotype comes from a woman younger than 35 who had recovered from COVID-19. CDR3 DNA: TGTGCCAGCAGCCAAGATCCTCTAGAGACCCAGTACTTC. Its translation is CASSQDPLETQYF.